This T cell receptor beta chain appears in the sequencing data of a study of T cells in Graves' hyperthyroidism and ophthalmopathy. As for this clonotype: What it binds is not known. A read error may account for a junction end that differs from germline.

Points from the study as a whole: Blood samples included most of the expanded thyroid clonotypes exceeding 0.001. The model foresaw ophthalmopathy a median roughly 6.6 months prior to onset.

Exclusions: uncontrolled infection, other autoimmune disease, pregnancy, lactation. Germline values: CDR1 SGDLS, CDR2 YYNGEE. The CDR3 spans 14 residues. RNA transcripts served as the template for amplifying TCR beta CDR3 regions. The HTBI set primed first-round TCR CDR3 RT-PCR. MiXCR was run by TCRdb on the multiplex PCR reads, yielding one entry per CDR3 protein. The sample has around 250,000 distinct CDR3 sequences, 24% seen once. Specimen: blood. This TCR was recovered from a woman in her 40s with Graves' ophthalmopathy. The chain has TRBV9 and TRBJ2-7, with D unresolved. CDR3 sequence reads: CATSPLGTVYEQCF. In DNA, the CDR3 is TGTGCCACCAGCCCCCTGGGTACGGTCTACGAGCAGTGCTTC.